The 24 T cell receptor beta chains below were found in one sample sequenced in a study of blood T cell repertoires in COVID-19. Data came from immunoSEQ multiplex PCR; TCRdb stores just in-frame clones and leaves some out. The data contain under 250,000 clones, roughly 84% of them singletons. Specimen: peripheral blood. The receptors derive from a middle-aged man with COVID-19, enrolled during active disease.

Written as DNA, the CDR3 is TGTGCCAGCAGTGAGGTCGGTAGGAGCGGCTCTTACAATGAGCAGTTCTTC. Translated: CASSEVGRSGSYNEQFF. This chain joins TRBV2 and TRBJ2-1, with D possibly matching TRBD2 (5 bases). Germline values: CDR1 SNHLY, CDR2 FYNNEI. The CDR3 runs to 17 residues. Trimming pared 3 bases from V and 4 bases from J, leaving 19 bases between. The entire variable domain, with the rest obtained from reference TRBV2 and TRBJ2-1, is as follows: EPEVTQTPSHQVTQMGQEVILRCVPISNHLYFYWYRQILGQKVEFLVSFYNNEISEKSEIFDDQFSVERPDGSNFTLKIRSTKLEDSAMYFCASSEVGRSGSYNEQFFGPGTRLTVL.

The rearrangement joins TRBV9 to TRBJ2-1, with 8 bases fitting TRBD2. After removal of 2 bases from V and 7 bases from J, the junction contained 2 bases not matched to a gene. The CDR3 is made up of 13 amino acids. CDR1 SGDLS and CDR2 YYNGEE come from the germline V gene. CDR3 loop: CASSVGLVNEQFF. The CDR3 nucleotides are TGTGCCAGCAGCGTGGGACTAGTTAATGAGCAGTTCTTC. The complete variable domain, with remaining parts taken from reference TRBV9 and TRBJ2-1, reads DSGVTQTPKHLITATGQRVTLRCSPRSGDLSVYWYQQSLDQGLQFLIQYYNGEERAKGNILERFSAQQFPDLHSELNLSSLELGDSALYFCASSVGLVNEQFFGPGTRLTVL.

This sequence joins TRBV10-3 and TRBJ1-1; TRBD1 agrees at 8 bases. The ends lost 2 bases at V and 2 bases at J; junction bases unmatched: 1. The CDR3 is 14 residues long. Per germline, CDR1 ENHRY and CDR2 SYGVKD. CDR3 in amino acids: CAISEGQGNTEAFF. CDR3 coding DNA: TGTGCCATCAGTGAGGGACAGGGTAACACTGAAGCTTTCTTT.

This clone was detected once. The J gene is TRBJ2-7, the V gene TRBV6-5; 12 nucleotides line up with TRBD2. Looked up from germline, CDR1 is MNHEY and CDR2 is SVGAGI. The V and J ends lost 4 bases and 5 bases, in that order; junction bases with no gene match: 6. The CDR3 has 15 amino acids. The CDR3 bases are TGTGCCAGCAGTTCAAGGACTAGCGGGATAGACGAGCAGTACTTC. Translation: CASSSRTSGIDEQYF.

The chain recombines TRBV19 with TRBJ2-1, with 9 bases aligning to TRBD2. Germline CDR1 and CDR2: LNHDA and SQIVND (reference sequence). The CDR3 has 15 residues. Trimming at V came to 1 base and at J to 5 bases, leaving 3 bases not matched to a gene. CDR3 sequence: CASSIGGGANNEQFF. As DNA, the CDR3 is TGTGCCAGTAGTATAGGCGGGGGGGCTAACAATGAGCAGTTCTTC.

The rearrangement uses TRBV13 and TRBJ2-7, with D tentatively TRBD1 (5 bases). CDR1 is PRHDT, CDR2 FYEKMQ, per germline (reference sequence). The CDR3 spans 14 residues. The V gene lost 3 bases and the J gene lost 2 bases, with 11 bases spanning the gap. CDR3: CASSFRGVTYEQYF. The CDR3 DNA follows: TGTGCCAGCAGCTTTAGGGGTGTAACCTACGAGCAGTACTTC.

CDR3 loop: CASSVGGRSRETQYF. The CDR3 bases are TGTGCCAGCAGCGTGGGCGGGAGGTCTAGGGAGACCCAGTACTTC. The chain couples TRBV9 to TRBJ2-5; 8 bases agree with TRBD2. The V gene end was trimmed by 2 bases and the J gene end by 5 bases; junction bases not matched to a gene: 8. Looked up from germline, CDR1 is SGDLS and CDR2 is YYNGEE. The CDR3 has 15 residues.

The rearrangement joins TRBV15 to TRBJ1-5; D is undetermined. CDR3 size: 15 residues. V shed 1 base and J shed 6 bases, with 13 bases lying between them. Per germline, CDR1 LNHNV and CDR2 YYDKDF (reference sequence). CDR3: CATSRVTGGVQPQHF. CDR3 in DNA: TGTGCCACCAGCAGAGTTACGGGAGGAGTTCAGCCCCAGCATTTT.

The V gene is TRBV6-5, the J gene TRBJ2-7, with TRBD1 matching 9 bases. This CDR3 has 13 residues. The V and J ends lost 5 bases and 6 bases, in that order; junction bases with no gene match: 5. Germline assignment: CDR1 MNHEY and CDR2 SVGAGI. The CDR3 bases are TGTGCCAGCAGTCCCGGGACAGGGATCGAGCAGTACTTC. Its protein is CASSPGTGIEQYF.

This chain connects TRBV28 to TRBJ2-7, with 7 positions matching TRBD2. Per the germline V gene, CDR1 is MDHEN and CDR2 is SYDVKM. With V trimmed by 6 bases and J by 1 base, 6 bases remained unmatched. The CDR3 spans 14 residues. CDR3 protein: CASSLGGGSYEQYF. CDR3 nucleotides: TGTGCCAGCAGCTTGGGGGGGGGTTCCTACGAGCAGTACTTC.

This clone came up once. The chain joins TRBV4-1 to TRBJ2-1; D gene uncertain. V dropped 0 bases and J dropped 5 bases, with 8 bases sitting between them. In germline, CDR1 is MGHRA, CDR2 YSYEKL. The CDR3 consists of 14 residues. The chain's CDR3 is CASSQETNDNEQFF. The CDR3 DNA reads TGCGCCAGCAGCCAAGAAACTAATGACAATGAGCAGTTCTTC.

The chain has TRBV19 and TRBJ1-6; TRBD1 might be the D (5 bases). This CDR3 is built from 15 residues. Germline-derived CDR1 and CDR2 are LNHDA and SQIVND (reference sequence). V lost 6 bases, J lost 4 bases, and 13 bases lay in between. CDR3 sequence: CASSQDSSYNSPLHF. For the CDR3, the DNA is TGTGCCAGTAGCCAAGACAGCTCTTATAATTCACCCCTCCACTTT.

The V gene is TRBV30, the J gene TRBJ1-2, with D tentatively TRBD1 (5 bases). Germline CDR1 is GTSNPN and CDR2 is SVGIG (reference sequence). Trimming pared 2 bases from V and 8 bases from J, leaving 15 bases between. CDR3 length: 13 amino acids. The chain's CDR3 is CAWSPGQGRGYTF. The CDR3 nucleotides are TGTGCCTGGAGTCCCGGGCAGGGTAGAGGCTACACCTTC.

The genes are TRBV6-5 and TRBJ2-7, with D unresolved. Trimming stripped 2 bases from V and 2 bases from J, with 13 bases between. CDR3 length: 15 residues. Germline loops: CDR1 MNHEY, CDR2 SVGAGI. The CDR3 coding sequence is TGTGCCAGCAGTTACGCTGCAGGTGAAACCTACGAGCAGTACTTC. Encoded protein: CASSYAAGETYEQYF.

The J gene is TRBJ1-4, the V gene TRBV11-2, with D maybe TRBD1 (5 bases). Per the germline V gene, CDR1 is SGHAT and CDR2 is FQNNGV. Trimming pared 5 bases from V and 0 bases from J, leaving 19 bases between. CDR3 length: 18 amino acids. CDR3 residues: CASSVRQWLGSTNEKLFF. In DNA form, the CDR3 reads TGTGCCAGCAGCGTTAGACAGTGGTTGGGTTCAACTAATGAAAAACTGTTTTTT. Full variable domain (rest looked up from reference TRBV11-2 and TRBJ1-4): EAGVAQSPRYKIIEKRQSVAFWCNPISGHATLYWYQQILGQGPKLLIQFQNNGVVDDSQLPKDRFSAERLKGVDSTLKIQPAKLEDSAVYLCASSVRQWLGSTNEKLFFGSGTQLSVL.

V is TRBV5-1 and J is TRBJ2-7, with D perhaps matching TRBD1 (5 bases). V lost 0 bases and J 0 bases, leaving 10 bases between the germline ends. The length of the CDR3 is 15 residues. Germline V gene data show CDR1 as SGHRS and CDR2 as YFSETQ. The CDR3 sequence is CASSLGTTASYEQYF. The CDR3 DNA reads TGCGCCAGCAGCTTGGGGACAACTGCCTCCTACGAGCAGTACTTC.

This chain uses TRBV11-2 with TRBJ1-1, with D possibly being TRBD1 (5 bases). CDR1 is SGHAT and CDR2 is FQNNGV in the germline V gene. The length of the CDR3 is 14 residues. V gave up 4 bases and J gave up 2 bases, with 11 bases separating them. The DNA of the CDR3 is TGTGCCAGCAGCTCCCGCGGGGGAAACACTGAAGCTTTCTTT. It specifies CASSSRGGNTEAFF.

The CDR3 protein is CASSVGGGIGTDTQYF. The CDR3, as DNA: TGTGCCAGCAGCGTAGGCGGGGGGATCGGCACAGATACGCAGTATTTT. The rearrangement links TRBV9 to TRBJ2-3, with 8 nucleotides matching TRBD2. The CDR3 sequence is 16 residues long. Germline V gene data show CDR1 as SGDLS and CDR2 as YYNGEE. Losses at the gene ends were 0 bases for V and 1 base for J; bases not matched to a gene: 4.

The chain uses TRBV14 and TRBJ1-5; 8 bases agree with TRBD1. CDR1 and CDR2 (germline): SGHDN, FVKESK. V gave up 3 bases and J gave up 2 bases; unmatched junction bases: 6. The CDR3 loop spans 16 amino acids. This CDR3 is CASSHRRGLGNQPQHF. DNA of the CDR3: TGTGCCAGCAGCCATCGCAGGGGGCTAGGCAATCAGCCCCAGCATTTT.

Only one count was recorded for this clone. This sequence joins TRBV18 and TRBJ2-1; maybe TRBD1 (6 bases). Germline CDR1 reads KGHSH; CDR2 reads LQKENI. This CDR3 contains 15 residues. V was clipped by 2 bases and J by 5 bases, with 13 bases between them. In DNA, the CDR3 is TGTGCCAGCTCACCAGGGAGACAGGCAAACAATGAGCAGTTCTTC. It is translated as CASSPGRQANNEQFF.

CDR3 in DNA: TGTGCCAGCAGCCAACCTCACAAGTCCTACGAGCAGTACTTC. It is translated as CASSQPHKSYEQYF. This rearrangement joins TRBV4-2 to TRBJ2-7; the D is unclear. This CDR3 has 14 residues. CDR1 and CDR2 from the germline V gene are LGHNA and YNFKEQ. V lost 2 bases and J 1 base, leaving 9 bases between the germline ends.

The V gene is TRBV5-6, the J gene TRBJ1-2, with D hard to call. CDR3 length equals 13 residues. V lost 2 bases and J 5 bases, leaving 10 bases between the germline ends. Germline-derived CDR1 and CDR2 are SGHDT and YYEEEE. DNA of the CDR3: TGTGCCAGCAGCTTATTGACACTGTATGGCTACACCTTC. Translated, it gives CASSLLTLYGYTF.

V and J are TRBV5-6 and TRBJ1-5, with D possibly TRBD1 on 5 matching bases. With 4 bases removed from V and 0 bases from J, the gap between germline ends came to 8 bases. Germline lookup yields CDR1 SGHDT and CDR2 YYEEEE. The CDR3 loop spans 14 amino acids. CDR3 DNA sequence: TGTGCCAGCAGCAGGACACTTAGCAATCAGCCCCAGCATTTT. It yields the protein CASSRTLSNQPQHF.

The chain couples TRBV5-1 to TRBJ2-1; TRBD2 is a possible D gene (6 bases). This CDR3 has 13 residues. Deletions cut 0 bases from V and 12 bases from J, with 13 bases between. Looked up from germline, CDR1 is SGHRS and CDR2 is YFSETQ. The CDR3 protein is CASSLEFGSRQFF. The CDR3 nucleotides read TGCGCCAGCAGCTTGGAATTCGGGAGCAGGCAGTTCTTC.